The clone carrying this TCR beta chain was observed at least ten times. Its antigen is undetermined. Researchers took RNA transcripts and amplified the TCR beta CDR3 regions from them. A first-round RT-PCR of the TCR CDR3 used the HTBI primer set. TCRdb redid the calling of the multiplex PCR reads with MiXCR, one entry per CDR3 protein. This sample has approximately 360,000 distinct CDR3 sequences, with around a quarter found just once. The sample originates from a study of T cells in Graves' hyperthyroidism and ophthalmopathy. General study points: Separation of ophthalmopathy from stable hyperthyroidism was achieved by a 13 V-J model.

Between the trimmed V and J ends, which lost 0 bases and 8 bases, there was a span of 16 bases. This CDR3 has 15 amino acids. Germline-derived CDR1 and CDR2 are MDHEN and SYDVKM. Disease duration under 2 months; hyperthyroidism patients were aged 18 to 65. V and J are TRBV28 and TRBJ1-1, with a possible D match to TRBD1 (5 bases). What was sequenced was blood. The TCR was taken from a man aged 50-59 years with Graves' hyperthyroidism. CDR3 sequence reads: CASSLWGVEGLEAFF. For the CDR3, the DNA is TGTGCCAGCAGTTTATGGGGTGTGGAGGGGTTGGAAGCTTTCTTT.